A selection of T cell receptor beta chains follows, all from one sample in a study of CD8+CD57+ T cells in acquired aplastic anemia. A single record per CDR3 protein comes from TCRdb applying MiXCR to the reads. The repertoire consists of roughly 160,000 distinct CDR3 sequences, with 60% to 80% occurring once and the leading ten covering 35% to 60%. Specimen: sorted CD4+, CD8+, or CD8+CD57+ T cells (not recorded which) from PBMCs. The receptors were gathered from a human donor with aplastic anemia. Each CDR3 is given with its conserved first and last residue. A D gene is named only where the DNA matches it firmly. Only some rows state a clone size, as once, few, many or a class for expanded clones.

few NA TRBJ2-1 TRBV12-3/TRBV12-4 TGTGCCAGCAGCCCTACTGGGGCGGGGACTTTCTTC CASSPTGAGTFF
NA TRBD2 TRBJ2-3 TRBV15 TGTGCCACCAGCAGTTCTAGCGGAGTCCCCACAGATACGCAGTATTTT CATSSSSGVPTDTQYF
NA NA TRBJ1-1 TRBV29-1 TGCAGCGTTCAGGATCCGAGAGCTTTCTTT CSVQDPRAFF
once NA TRBJ2-7 TRBV5-1 TGCGCCAGCACCCATCCATCCTCCTACGAGCAGTACTTC CASTHPSSYEQYF
once TRBD1 TRBJ2-5 TRBV24-1 TGTGCCACCAGTGATTGGACAGGGCTCCAAGGGACCCAGTACTTC CATSDWTGLQGTQYF
NA TRBD2 TRBJ2-3 TRBV9 TGTGCCAGCAGCGTTCGACCTAGCGGAGGCACAGATACGCAGTATTTT CASSVRPSGGTDTQYF
NA NA TRBJ2-7 TRBV7-8 TGTGCCAGCAGTTATAGTAGGGACTACGAGCAGTACTTC CASSYSRDYEQYF
NA TRBD1 TRBJ1-1 TRBV12-3/TRBV12-4 TGTGCCAGCAGTTACCCGGGACAGGTGAACACTGAAGCTTTCTTT CASSYPGQVNTEAFF
many TRBD2 TRBJ2-3 TRBV6-4 TGTGCCAGCAGTGAGCAAACCCCCGGGACGGGGGGTTTCACAGATACGCAGTATTTT CASSEQTPGTGGFTDTQYF
many NA TRBJ1-1 TRBV19 TGTGCCAGTAGTATTAGCCCGGGTCTGGAAGCTTTCTTT CASSISPGLEAFF
NA TRBD1 TRBJ2-1 TRBV15 TGTGCCACCAGCAGCTCCAGGTCGGGACAGGGGCTCTGGAATGAGCAGTTCTTC CATSSSRSGQGLWNEQFF
NA NA TRBJ1-4 TRBV29-1 TGCAGCGGGATTGATTCAACTAATGAAAAACTGTTTTTT CSGIDSTNEKLFF
few NA TRBJ2-2 TRBV7-2 TGTGCCAGCAGCCCCCGCAGGGAGCTGTTTTTT CASSPRRELFF
NA NA TRBJ2-7 TRBV20-1 TGCAGTGCTTCGGGAGACTACGAGCAGTACTTC CSASGDYEQYF
few NA TRBJ2-2 TRBV6-4 TGTGCCAGCAGTGTAACGGGGGCGGACACCGGGGAGCTGTTTTTT CASSVTGADTGELFF
NA NA TRBJ2-7 TRBV20-1 TGCAGTGCTCATAGGGGCGGGTACGAGCAGTACTTC CSAHRGGYEQYF
NA NA TRBJ1-3 TRBV10-3 TGTGCCATCACAAGGGGAGGAGAGGGGCCTGGAAACACCATATATTTT CAITRGGEGPGNTIYF
many NA TRBJ1-2 TRBV5-6 TGTGCCAGCAGCTTGGCCGGTTGGGCAGCAAGCTATGGCTACACCTTC CASSLAGWAASYGYTF
NA NA TRBJ1-2 TRBV19 TGTGCCAGTAGTATTCATGGATTGAGGGGGGACTATGGCTACACCTTC CASSIHGLRGDYGYTF
NA NA TRBJ2-7 TRBV5-6 TGTGCCAGCAGCCAAGATGCCGCTAGCTCCTACGAGCAGTACTTC CASSQDAASSYEQYF
NA NA TRBJ2-5 TRBV2 TGTGCCAGCAGTGAGGGAGGCTTTGAGACCCAGTACTTC CASSEGGFETQYF
NA TRBD1 TRBJ1-2 TRBV20-1 TGCAGTGCTAGAGGAGACAGGGAGACGGATGGCTACACCTTC CSARGDRETDGYTF
NA TRBD2 TRBJ2-3 TRBV5-4 TGTGCCAGCAGCTTTCGGGGGGGAACAGATACGCAGTATTTT CASSFRGGTDTQYF
NA NA TRBJ1-6 TRBV4-1 TGCGCCAGCAGCCCGCTGAGTCACGACTCCTATAATTCACCCCTCCACTTT CASSPLSHDSYNSPLHF
NA TRBD1 TRBJ1-5 TRBV19 TGTGCCAGTACCCAGACAGGGCTCAATCAGCCCCAGCATTTT CASTQTGLNQPQHF
NA TRBD1 TRBJ1-5 TRBV19 TGTGCCAGTACCTTGACAGGGAATCAGCCCCAGCATTTT CASTLTGNQPQHF
once NA TRBJ2-2 TRBV10-2 TGCGCCAGCAGTGAACTGACGGCCACCGGGGAGCTGTTTTTT CASSELTATGELFF
NA NA TRBJ1-1 TRBV10-3 TGTGCCATCATGGGGACCATTGAAGCTTTCTTT CAIMGTIEAFF
NA TRBD1 TRBJ1-3 TRBV11-1 TGTGCCAGCAGCCATGGGGACAGAGGACTTGGAAACACCATATATTTT CASSHGDRGLGNTIYF
once TRBD2 TRBJ2-1 TRBV20-1 TGCAGTGGGACTAGCGGGGGGATATACAATGAGCAGTTCTTC CSGTSGGIYNEQFF
NA TRBD2 TRBJ2-1 TRBV7-9 TGTGCCAGCAGCTTACCCGGGACTAGCGGGGGGGCGGTAAATGAGCAGTTCTTC CASSLPGTSGGAVNEQFF
few TRBD2 TRBJ2-3 TRBV29-1 TGCAGCGTTGAGGTTGGCGGGGGGCTTACAGATACGCAGTATTTT CSVEVGGGLTDTQYF
NA TRBD1 TRBJ1-2 TRBV4-1 TGCGCCAGCACCTTAGGACAGGGCAATGGCTACACCTTC CASTLGQGNGYTF
NA NA TRBJ2-1 TRBV11-2 TGTGCCAGCAGCTTAGAAGACGCGGTGATACGGTTCTTC CASSLEDAVIRFF
NA TRBD1 TRBJ2-3 TRBV7-3 TGTGCCAGCAGCCTGGACAGGGCTCAAGATACGCAGTATTTT CASSLDRAQDTQYF
NA NA TRBJ1-1 TRBV10-3 TGTGCCATCATGGGGCGTTTGGACACTGAAGCTTTCTTT CAIMGRLDTEAFF
NA NA TRBJ2-1 TRBV5-7 TGTGCCAGCAGCTACAGCAGCTCCTACAATGAGCAGTTCTTC CASSYSSSYNEQFF
NA NA TRBJ2-5 TRBV29-1 TGCAGCGTGGGTGGGCTAGCGTCCCAGTACTTC CSVGGLASQYF
NA TRBD2 TRBJ2-7 TRBV29-1 TGCAGCTCATTCGGTCGGGGGGACGAGCAGTACTTC CSSFGRGDEQYF
NA TRBD2 TRBJ2-3 TRBV5-1 TGCGCCAGCAGCTTGGGCCTAGCGGGAGGGGTAGGAGATACGCAGTATTTT CASSLGLAGGVGDTQYF
NA TRBD2 TRBJ2-5 TRBV10-3 TGTGCCTCCCAGCGGGGGGACCAAGAGACCCAGTACTTC CASQRGDQETQYF
once NA TRBJ2-7 TRBV7-7 TGTGCCAGCAGCCCCTCCCATGATCTCTACGAGCAGTACTTC CASSPSHDLYEQYF
few TRBD2 TRBJ2-3 TRBV6-4 TGTGCCAGCAGTTTAGCGGGGCAGCGAGATACGCAGTATTTT CASSLAGQRDTQYF
NA NA TRBJ2-2 TRBV7-2 TGTGCCAGCAGCATCGACAGCACCGGGGAGCTGTTTTTT CASSIDSTGELFF
many NA TRBJ1-5 TRBV6-1 TGTGCCAGCAGTCCCCAGTCGGGATCCTTCCAGCCCCAGCATTTT CASSPQSGSFQPQHF
NA TRBD1 TRBJ1-2 TRBV15 TGTGCCACCGAGAAAGGACAGGGGTTCTCTGGCTACACCTTC CATEKGQGFSGYTF
few NA TRBJ1-2 TRBV10-3 TGTGCCATCAGTGACACGCAGATACTCTATGGCTACACCTTC CAISDTQILYGYTF
NA NA TRBJ2-2 TRBV20-1 TGCAGTGCTAGAGATCTGGGGCGGGACTCCGCCGGGGAGCTGTTTTTT CSARDLGRDSAGELFF
NA TRBD2 TRBJ2-7 TRBV7-8 TGTGCCAGCAGCCCCAGGTTAGCGGGTTACGAGCAGTACTTC CASSPRLAGYEQYF
few TRBD1 TRBJ1-1 TRBV10-3 TGTGCCATCAGGGGACAGGAAGAAGCTTTCTTT CAIRGQEEAFF
NA TRBD1 TRBJ2-7 TRBV29-1 TGCAGCGTTATACAGGGGGCGGACGAGCAGTACTTC CSVIQGADEQYF
NA TRBD1 TRBJ1-2 TRBV9 TGTGCCAGCAGCGTAACCGGGACAGGGGACTATGGCTACACCTTC CASSVTGTGDYGYTF
NA TRBD2 TRBJ2-1 TRBV6-4 TGTGCCAACAGTGACTCGCGGGGGGGCTCCTACAATGAGCAGTTCTTC CANSDSRGGSYNEQFF
few TRBD2 TRBJ2-3 TRBV2 TGTGCCAGCAGTGAAGCCCTAGCGGGGGGGCCGACAGATACGCAGTATTTT CASSEALAGGPTDTQYF
NA NA TRBJ2-3 TRBV7-2 TGTGCCAGCAGCTCACCCAGCGGAGGAGAGACAGATACGCAGTATTTT CASSSPSGGETDTQYF
NA NA TRBJ1-5 TRBV9 TGTGCCAGCAGCGTGGGAGGCACAAATCAGCCCCAGCATTTT CASSVGGTNQPQHF
few NA TRBJ1-2 TRBV10-3 TGTGCCATCAGTGATCCCACGGAGGGGCGGTATGGCTACACCTTC CAISDPTEGRYGYTF